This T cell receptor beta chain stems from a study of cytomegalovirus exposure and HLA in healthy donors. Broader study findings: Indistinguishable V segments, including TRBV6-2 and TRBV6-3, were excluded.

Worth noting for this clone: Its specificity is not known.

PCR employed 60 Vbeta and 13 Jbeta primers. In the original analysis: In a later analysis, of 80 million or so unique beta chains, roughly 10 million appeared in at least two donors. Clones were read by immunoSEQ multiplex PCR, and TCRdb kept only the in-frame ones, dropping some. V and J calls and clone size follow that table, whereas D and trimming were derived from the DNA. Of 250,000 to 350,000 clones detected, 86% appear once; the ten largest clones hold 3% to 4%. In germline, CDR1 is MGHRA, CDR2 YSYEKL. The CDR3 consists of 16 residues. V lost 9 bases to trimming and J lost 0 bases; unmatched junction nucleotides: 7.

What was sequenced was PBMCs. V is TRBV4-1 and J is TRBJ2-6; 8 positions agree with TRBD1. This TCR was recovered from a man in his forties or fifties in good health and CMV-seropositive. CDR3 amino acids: CASRGQEDSGANVLTF. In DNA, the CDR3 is TGCGCCAGTCGGGGACAGGAAGACTCTGGGGCCAACGTCCTGACTTTC.